The TCR beta chain described here comes from a study of T cells in Graves' hyperthyroidism and ophthalmopathy. Template material for amplifying TCR beta CDR3 regions consisted of RNA transcripts. TCR CDR3 underwent first-round RT-PCR with the HTBI primer set. TCRdb called the multiplex PCR reads again in MiXCR, with one record for every CDR3 protein. This sample has under 650,000 distinct CDR3 sequences, with under 20% found just once. Per germline, CDR1 MGHRA and CDR2 YSYEKL. Unmatched junction bases numbered 5, after V lost 3 bases and J lost 1 base. This CDR3 has 15 amino acids. The sequence was collected from a woman in her thirties with Graves' hyperthyroidism. This sequence joins TRBV4-1 and TRBJ2-7; 8 bases line up with TRBD1. The sample consisted of blood. In DNA form, the CDR3 reads TGCGCCAGCAGCCATGGGACAGGACTTTCCTACGAGCAGTACTTC. Its translation: CASSHGTGLSYEQYF.